This TCR beta chain stems from a study of T cells in localized non-small cell lung cancer. Findings and caveats of the study: Uninvolved neighboring lung showed the greatest T cell clonality, exceeding tumor. Because researchers sequenced only one region of the tumor, heterogeneity is still possible. Higher blood T cell density tracked longer overall survival. Turning up in adjacent lung were a median roughly 60 of the top 100 tumor clones.

The assay was immunoSEQ multiplex PCR, and TCRdb's table has in-frame clones only and misses some. The top ten hold 21% of the sample, which has about 70,000 clones, roughly nine tenths seen once. CDR1 is SGHRS, CDR2 YFSETQ, per germline. Trimming cost V 5 bases and J 6 bases, with 14 bases left between them. The CDR3 has 14 residues. A word on this clone: Its antigen is still unknown.

This TCR came from a male donor aged 60 or over with stage III squamous cell lung carcinoma. The chain couples TRBV5-1 to TRBJ2-2; D is possibly TRBD2 (5 bases). The starting material was peripheral blood, obtained before any cancer treatment. The CDR3 nucleotides read TGCGCCAGCAGAACCGTAGTCGGGGCCGGGGAGCTGTTTTTT. Its protein product is CASRTVVGAGELFF.